These 16 T cell receptor beta chains came from one sample sequenced in a study of regulatory T cells in long-lasting Graves disease. Relying on iRepertoire HTBI primers and Arm-PCR of CDR3 regions, the team built TCR beta libraries. Using its own MiXCR run on the multiplex PCR reads, TCRdb lists one record per CDR3 protein. The profile shows hundreds of thousands of distinct CDR3 sequences, 16% of them singletons. Time point here: newly diagnosed GD, antithyroid drugs for less than 3 months. Preparation of the TCR library used RNA extracted from PBMCs. Separately, the same data were catalogued under a study of T cells in Graves' hyperthyroidism and ophthalmopathy.

The source material was peripheral blood mononuclear cells (PBMCs), sampled at new diagnosis, from a patient treated with antithyroid drugs. The origin of the receptors is a man aged 40-55 years with Graves disease.

Ten or more counts support this clonotype. The chain joins TRBV9 to TRBJ2-1; a weak D match, TRBD2 (7 bases). V was clipped by 4 bases and J by 8 bases, with 22 bases between them. The CDR3 has 16 amino acids. Germline lookup yields CDR1 SGDLS and CDR2 YYNGEE. The CDR3 loop is CASSPLGGGVRDEQFF. CDR3 nucleotide sequence: TGTGCCAGCAGCCCCCTAGGGGGGGGGGTTAGAGATGAGCAGTTCTTC. The full variable domain, in which reference TRBV9 and TRBJ2-1 provide the parts outside the CDR3, is DSGVTQTPKHLITATGQRVTLRCSPRSGDLSVYWYQQSLDQGLQFLIQYYNGEERAKGNILERFSAQQFPDLHSELNLSSLELGDSALYFCASSPLGGGVRDEQFFGPGTRLTVL.

In the case of this clonotype: This is likely an artifact of a read error, given a far larger clone one base away. This chain connects TRBV6-2 or TRBV6-3 to TRBJ2-1; TRBD2 aligns across 14 bases. The tail of the sequence fits TRBJ2-3 better, so the J call may be wrong. The CDR3 sequence is 19 residues long. CDR1 and CDR2 (germline): MNHEY, SVGEGT. The CDR3 region has the DNA TGTGCCGGCAGCGAAGACAGACTAGCGGGGGGGCGCCGCACAGATACGCAGTATTTT. This encodes CAGSEDRLAGGRRTDTQYF.

A remark on this clonotype: Mismatch with germline at one junction end may stem from a read error. The chain links TRBV6-1 to TRBJ2-2; D is undetermined. The CDR3 length is 13 residues. CDR1 is MNHNS and CDR2 is SASEGT in the germline V gene. CDR3 region: CAISARDTGELFF. The CDR3 DNA follows: TGTGCCATCAGTGCCCGCGACACCGGGGAGCTGTTTTTT.

V usage is TRBV11-1 and J usage is TRBJ2-1; no reliable D call. In germline, CDR1 is SGHAT, CDR2 FQDESV (reference sequence). The CDR3 sequence is 12 residues long. V shed 5 bases and J shed 9 bases, with 11 bases lying between them. The CDR3 sequence is CASSLSSVEQFF. The CDR3 nucleotides are TGTGCCAGCAGCCTAAGCTCGGTTGAGCAGTTCTTC.

V and J are TRBV6-5 and TRBJ2-3; 10 nucleotides agree with TRBD1. With V trimmed by 2 bases and J by 1 base, 3 bases remained unmatched. CDR1 and CDR2 from the germline V gene are MNHEY and SVGAGI. The CDR3 spans 16 residues. As DNA, the CDR3 is TGTGCCAGCAGTTACACCGGGACAGGGGGCACAGATACGCAGTATTTT. Its translation is CASSYTGTGGTDTQYF.

This clonotype has a count of ten or more. The CDR3 protein is CASSFGQETQYF. The CDR3 nucleotides read TGTGCCAGCAGTTTCGGACAAGAGACCCAGTACTTC. This chain links TRBV12-3 or TRBV12-4 with TRBJ2-5; D call uncertain. V lost 3 bases, J lost 2 bases, and 4 bases lay in between. The CDR3 extends over 12 amino acids.

V gene TRBV15 combines with J gene TRBJ1-2; D is undetermined. The CDR3 covers 15 residues. CDR1 is LNHNV and CDR2 is YYDKDF in the germline V gene (reference sequence). V was cut by 5 bases and J by 4 bases, with 17 bases left in between. DNA of the CDR3: TGTGCCACCAGCCATACCACGGGCGGGATCTATGGCTACACCTTC. This gives the protein CATSHTTGGIYGYTF.

Ten or more counts support this clonotype. This chain joins TRBV2 and TRBJ1-5; no reliable D call. The V gene lost 6 bases and the J gene lost 5 bases, with 8 bases spanning the gap. Germline CDR1 SNHLY, CDR2 FYNNEI. The CDR3 consists of 12 residues. CDR3 residues: CASRVNDQPQHF. The CDR3 DNA reads as TGTGCCAGCAGAGTCAACGATCAGCCCCAGCATTTT.

The gene calls are TRBV27 and TRBJ1-6, with unresolved D. CDR3 size: 13 residues. Germline loops: CDR1 MNHEY, CDR2 SMNVEV (reference sequence). The germline V and J ends were trimmed by 3 bases and 9 bases, with 9 bases remaining between them. CDR3 protein: CASSFMGSSPLHF. CDR3 coding DNA: TGTGCCAGCAGTTTTATGGGGAGTTCACCCCTCCACTTT.

There are many counts of this clonotype. J is TRBJ2-7 and V is TRBV2; a weak D match, TRBD2 (5 bases). This CDR3 is built from 15 residues. V dropped 7 bases and J dropped 4 bases, with 20 bases sitting between them. Germline CDR1 reads SNHLY; CDR2 reads FYNNEI. CDR3 loop: CASTQWTQLRYEQYF. In nucleotides, the CDR3 is TGTGCCAGCACCCAGTGGACTCAACTTAGGTACGAGCAGTACTTC.

This clonotype has just a few counts. The chain recombines TRBV24-1 with TRBJ2-7; D could derive from TRBD1 or TRBD2 (5 bases each). Germline loops: CDR1 KGHDR, CDR2 SFDVKD. The length of the CDR3 is 15 residues. Trimming stripped 4 bases from V and 0 bases from J, with 12 bases between. In DNA, the CDR3 is TGTGCCACCAGTGAAGCCGGGACGCGCTCCTACGAGCAGTACTTC. This translates into CATSEAGTRSYEQYF.

This clonotype came up many times. This sequence joins TRBV12-5 and TRBJ2-3; the D is unclear. Trimming stripped 2 bases from V and 4 bases from J, with 10 bases between. Germline V lookup: CDR1 LGHNT, CDR2 FRNRAP. The CDR3 runs to 14 residues. The CDR3 coding sequence is TGTGCTAGTGGTTTGTCTAGTAGTCCAGATACGCAGTATTTT. It encodes CASGLSSSPDTQYF.

This clonotype was counted many times. V is TRBV11-3 and J is TRBJ2-3, with D hard to call. CDR1 SGHNT and CDR2 YENEEA come from the germline V gene. V was clipped by 5 bases and J by 4 bases, with 22 bases between them. The CDR3 covers 17 residues. The DNA of the CDR3 is TGTGCCAGCAGCCGCCTTACCATAGGAGAGGAGCCAGATACGCAGTATTTT. This encodes CASSRLTIGEEPDTQYF.

This clonotype was counted many times. This rearrangement joins TRBV20-1 to TRBJ2-1; TRBD1 matches 7 bases. J gave up 6 bases and V 6 bases, and 8 bases lay outside the gene matches. Germline CDR1 reads DFQATT; CDR2 reads SNEGSKA (reference sequence). This CDR3 comprises 13 residues. The DNA of the CDR3 is TGCAGTGCCCTGACAGGGTTGGTCAATGAGCAGTTCTTC. Amino acid sequence: CSALTGLVNEQFF.

The rearrangement uses TRBV12-3 or TRBV12-4 and TRBJ1-2; D not resolved. The CDR3 has 14 amino acids. V lost 5 bases, J lost 8 bases, and 18 bases lay in between. CDR3 amino acids: CASSLLAGSPGYTF. For the CDR3, the DNA is TGTGCCAGCAGTCTTCTGGCGGGATCGCCCGGCTACACCTTC.

CDR3 loop: CASSLEGSGNQPQHF. As DNA, the CDR3 is TGCGCCAGCAGCTTGGAGGGAAGCGGCAATCAGCCCCAGCATTTT. The chain links TRBV5-1 to TRBJ1-5, with D hard to call. This CDR3 has 15 amino acids. Germline V gene sequence: CDR1 SGHRS, CDR2 YFSETQ. Trimming removed 0 bases from V and 2 bases from J, with 9 bases in between.